Detailed here is one TCR beta chain. Its antigen remains unidentified. Trimming took off 1 base at V and 2 bases at J, with 10 bases between the two ends. The CDR3 has 15 amino acids. The germline CDR1 and CDR2 sequences are SEHNR and FQNEAQ (reference sequence). This entry belongs to a study of shared clonotypes between healthy human individuals. As defined, naive CD8 cells were CD45RO-negative and positively selected for CCR7, with terminally differentiated effector memory CD45RA+ cells excluded. The protocol was immunoSEQ multiplex PCR, while the TCRdb copy is restricted to in-frame clones and leaves out a portion. The profile shows roughly 2 million clones, 85% to 95% of them singletons. General study points: Clonotype sharing across donors was expected to vary with sequencing depth.

The sequence was obtained from a man in his late teens or twenties in good health. This chain links TRBV7-9 with TRBJ2-3; D call uncertain. Material: naive CD8+ T cells sorted from blood. The CDR3 region is CASSLVPDLTDTQYF. Written as DNA, the CDR3 is TGTGCCAGCAGCTTAGTTCCCGACCTCACAGATACGCAGTATTTT.